This note documents a single TCR beta chain sequence. The data derive from a study of blood T cell repertoires in COVID-19. Study-level information: T cells, B-cell-depleted T cells, or PBMCs supplied cDNA or gDNA.

The assay was immunoSEQ multiplex PCR, and TCRdb's table has in-frame clones only and misses some. The repertoire holds some 74,000 clones, with over 70% as singletons. Germline assignment: CDR1 PRHDT and CDR2 FYEKMQ (reference sequence). The V gene end was trimmed by 2 bases and the J gene end by 2 bases; junction bases not matched to a gene: 6. CDR3 length: 17 residues. This clonotype was sampled from a human donor in a cohort sampled during active COVID-19. The chain couples TRBV13 to TRBJ2-1; TRBD2 matches 10 bases. The sequencing input was peripheral blood. CDR3 in DNA: TGTGCCAGCAGCTTACGACAGCGGGGGGGGACCTACAATGAGCAGTTCTTC. Its translation is CASSLRQRGGTYNEQFF.